Below, 10 T cell receptor beta chains from the same sample are listed, as sequenced in a study of blood T cell repertoires in COVID-19. TCRdb keeps only in-frame clones here, not all; method: immunoSEQ multiplex PCR. The data hold around 280,000 clones, with roughly 89% observed a single time. Sequencing was done on a sample of PBMCs or T cells enriched from blood (not recorded which). The receptors stem from a woman between 18 and 29 years old with acute COVID-19.

This clone was seen repeatedly, ten times or more. The V and J genes are TRBV5-1 and TRBJ2-1; 7 bases line up with TRBD1. This CDR3 comprises 16 residues. The germline gives CDR1 SGHRS, CDR2 YFSETQ. V shed 3 bases, J shed 1 base, and the junction held 7 bases outside the gene matches. The CDR3 loop reads CASSSYSTGSYNEQFF. CDR3 coding DNA: TGCGCCAGCAGCTCGTATTCGACAGGGTCCTACAATGAGCAGTTCTTC.

The genes are TRBV7-2 and TRBJ2-4, with a weak D call TRBD2 (6 bases). This CDR3 has 18 amino acids. V lost 3 bases and J lost 1, with 19 bases in between. Per germline, CDR1 SGHTA and CDR2 FQGNSA. CDR3 sequence (DNA): TGTGCCAGCAGCTTGGGCCTCCGGGACTCGGGGGCCAAAAACATTCAGTACTTC. Encoded protein: CASSLGLRDSGAKNIQYF.

Comment on this clone: Other DNA sequences in this specimen translate into the identical CDR3. V is TRBV30 and J is TRBJ2-7; 7 bases line up with TRBD2. Germline lookup yields CDR1 GTSNPN and CDR2 SVGIG (reference sequence). The CDR3 consists of 14 residues. J was trimmed by 1 base and V by 0 bases; bases with no gene match: 3. CDR3 bases: TGTGCCTGGAGTGTAGCTAGCGGATCCTACGAGCAGTACTTC. This sequence encodes CAWSVASGSYEQYF.

This clone was detected a few times. The rearrangement joins TRBV10-1 to TRBJ2-7; D is unclear. Trimming stripped 6 bases from V and 3 bases from J, with 12 bases between. This CDR3 has 13 amino acids. CDR1 and CDR2 (germline): WNHNN, SYGVQD (reference sequence). The DNA for the CDR3 is TGCGCCAGCAGCGACAAAGCCAACTACGAGCAGTACTTC. It translates to CASSDKANYEQYF.

This chain connects TRBV2 to TRBJ1-5, with 9 bases matching TRBD1. There are 15 residues in the CDR3. The ends lost 6 bases at V and 5 bases at J; junction bases unmatched: 8. Germline-derived CDR1 and CDR2 are SNHLY and FYNNEI. The DNA of the CDR3 is TGTGCCAGCAGGGGGGACAGGGCAAAACATCAGCCCCAGCATTTT. It translates to CASRGDRAKHQPQHF.

The chain is built from TRBV6-5 and TRBJ1-1, with 8 bases that match TRBD1. The CDR3 sequence is 13 residues long. CDR1 and CDR2 from the germline V gene are MNHEY and SVGAGI. V lost 6 bases, J lost 2 bases, and 2 bases stayed unmatched. DNA for the CDR3: TGTGCCAGCAGCGACAGGGGAAACACTGAAGCTTTCTTT. Amino acid sequence: CASSDRGNTEAFF.

The V and J genes are TRBV6-5 and TRBJ1-5; TRBD1 aligns across 10 bases. J was trimmed by 6 bases and V by 6 bases; bases with no gene match: 5. The CDR3 has 14 amino acids. Germline V gene lookup returns CDR1 MNHEY and CDR2 SVGAGI. The CDR3, as DNA: TGTGCCAGCAGATGGACAGGGGGGCTTCAGCCCCAGCATTTT. Protein: CASRWTGGLQPQHF.

This clone was seen a single time. The V gene is TRBV3-1 (or the pseudogene TRBV3-2), the J gene TRBJ2-1; TRBD1 aligns across 10 bases. CDR3 size: 15 residues. CDR1 and CDR2 from the germline V gene are LGHDT and YNNKEL (reference sequence). Unmatched junction bases numbered 1, after V lost 4 bases and J lost 1 base. Written as DNA, the CDR3 is TGTGCCAGCAGCCGGACAGGGGGTTCCTACAATGAGCAGTTCTTC. It encodes CASSRTGGSYNEQFF.

CDR3 sequence: CASSRTGLAAGELFF. CDR3 DNA: TGTGCCAGCAGCCGCACGGGACTAGCGGCCGGGGAGCTGTTTTTT. V and J are TRBV14 and TRBJ2-2; TRBD2 aligns across 11 bases. Trimming at V came to 4 bases and at J to 6 bases, leaving 4 bases not matched to a gene. This CDR3 region has 15 residues. CDR1 and CDR2 (germline): SGHDN, FVKESK.

The CDR3 region is CASSPPHRVFSETQYF. DNA for the CDR3: TGTGCCAGCAGCCCCCCCCACAGGGTCTTTTCGGAGACCCAGTACTTC. V is TRBV28 and J is TRBJ2-5, with D possibly TRBD1 on 6 matching bases. This CDR3 comprises 16 residues. V lost 6 bases to trimming and J lost 5 bases, with 22 bases between them. Germline V lookup: CDR1 MDHEN, CDR2 SYDVKM.